This TCR beta chain was observed in a study of blood T cell repertoires in COVID-19. V lost 5 bases and J lost 5, with 21 bases in between. CDR3 length: 15 residues. Germline assignment: CDR1 SQVTM and CDR2 ANQGSEA. Researchers sorted participants into cohorts using their self-reported clinical history. Data came from immunoSEQ multiplex PCR; TCRdb stores just in-frame clones and leaves some out. The sample has 250,000 to 350,000 clones; 92% are singletons. The specimen sequenced was PBMCs or T cells enriched from blood (not recorded which). The chain recombines TRBV29-1 with TRBJ1-2; D is possibly TRBD1 (6 bases). The sequence was obtained from a woman aged 25-40 years who had recovered from COVID-19. The CDR3 here is CSVLTGSALSYGYTF. The CDR3 coding sequence is TGCAGCGTTCTGACAGGTTCCGCCCTTTCTTATGGCTACACCTTC.